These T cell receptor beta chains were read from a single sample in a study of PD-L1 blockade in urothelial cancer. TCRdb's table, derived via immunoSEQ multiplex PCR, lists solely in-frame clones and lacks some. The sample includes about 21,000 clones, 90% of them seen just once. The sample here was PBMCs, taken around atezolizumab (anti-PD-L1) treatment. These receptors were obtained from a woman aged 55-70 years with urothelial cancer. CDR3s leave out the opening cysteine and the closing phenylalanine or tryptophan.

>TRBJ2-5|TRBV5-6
ASSRRGGTETQY
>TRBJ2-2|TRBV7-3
ASSPGLEATGELF
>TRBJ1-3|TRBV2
ASSGAGAGNTIY
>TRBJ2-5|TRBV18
ASKGTVQETQY
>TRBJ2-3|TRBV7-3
ASSFLGGGYTDTQY
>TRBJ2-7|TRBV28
ASSNRDTGLAGYEQY
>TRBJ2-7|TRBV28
ASHSPGLFYEQY
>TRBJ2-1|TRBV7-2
ASSLGPPGHRSYNEQF
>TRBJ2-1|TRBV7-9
ASSGRTSGSYNEQF
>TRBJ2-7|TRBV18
ASSPPRATTYEQY
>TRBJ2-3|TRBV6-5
ASQLVGTDTQY
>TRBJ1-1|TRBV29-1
SCLGELMTEAF
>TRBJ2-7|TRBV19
ASSLGGSSYEQY
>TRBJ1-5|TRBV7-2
ASSLGREQPQH
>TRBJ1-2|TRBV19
ASSTTGGSYGYT
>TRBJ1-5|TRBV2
ASGNGGRQPQH
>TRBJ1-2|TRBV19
ASSEAGLTFLNYGYT
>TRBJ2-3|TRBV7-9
ASSSGQGSTDTQY
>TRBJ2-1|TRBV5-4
ASSLETSGSLYNEQF
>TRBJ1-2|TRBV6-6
ASRQPGLYGYT
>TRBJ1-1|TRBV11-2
ASSSTGGRSEAF
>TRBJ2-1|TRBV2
ASSKDSSSYNEQF
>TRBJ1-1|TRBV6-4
ASSVSAGWTEAF
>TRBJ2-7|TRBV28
ASSYQGISQMQQY
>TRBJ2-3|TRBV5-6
ASSRPGTGGVGTDTQY
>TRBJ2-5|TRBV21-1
ASRCAGNQETQY
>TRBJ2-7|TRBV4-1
ASSHAHRTGQWEQY
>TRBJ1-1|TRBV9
ASSVNRGGTEAF
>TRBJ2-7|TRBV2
ASSLGAGGIAYEQY
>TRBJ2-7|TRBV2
ASSAGQLSYEQY
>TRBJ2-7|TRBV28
ASSFGTGGLYEQY
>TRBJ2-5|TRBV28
ASSPGSNRRETQY
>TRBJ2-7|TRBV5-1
ASSPGSGLAGGAQEQY
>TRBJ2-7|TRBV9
ASSVGRGSEQY
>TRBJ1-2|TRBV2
ASSWDTPLGNYGYT
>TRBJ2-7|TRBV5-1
ASSLAVVGVGSYEQY
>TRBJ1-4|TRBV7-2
ASSLANEKLF
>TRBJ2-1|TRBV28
ASQLGTYSYNEQF
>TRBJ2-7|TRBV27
ASSPDRASYEQY
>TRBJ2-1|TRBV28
ASSWRESFYNEQF
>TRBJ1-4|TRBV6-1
ASSLERAEKLF
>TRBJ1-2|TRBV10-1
ASSCRPGHRPHGYT
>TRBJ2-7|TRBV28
ASIPGHNSYEQY
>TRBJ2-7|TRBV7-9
ASSLQTNSYEQY
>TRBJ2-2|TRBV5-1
ASSLAQGHTGELF
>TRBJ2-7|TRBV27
ASSSPGLATYEQY
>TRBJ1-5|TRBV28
ASSDRGLYQPQH
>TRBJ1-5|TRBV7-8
ASSLSTRPNQPQH
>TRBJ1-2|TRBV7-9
ASSLDRKTGTGGYT
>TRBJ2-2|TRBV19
ASSVTGATGELF
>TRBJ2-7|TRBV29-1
SVEVGRAVYEQY
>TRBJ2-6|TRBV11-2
ASSPGYSGANVLT
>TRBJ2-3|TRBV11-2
ASSPTGTGTRDTQY